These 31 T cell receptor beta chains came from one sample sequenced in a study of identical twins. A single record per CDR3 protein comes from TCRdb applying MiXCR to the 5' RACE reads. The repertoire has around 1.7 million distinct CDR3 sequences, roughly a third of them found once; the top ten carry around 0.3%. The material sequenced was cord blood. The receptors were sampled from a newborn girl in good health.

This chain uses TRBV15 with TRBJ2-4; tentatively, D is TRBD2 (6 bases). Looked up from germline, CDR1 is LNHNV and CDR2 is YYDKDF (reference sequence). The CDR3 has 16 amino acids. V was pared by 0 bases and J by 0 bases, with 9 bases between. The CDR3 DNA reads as TGTGCCACCAGCAGAGATCAGGGACTAGCCAAAAACATTCAGTACTTC. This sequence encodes CATSRDQGLAKNIQYF.

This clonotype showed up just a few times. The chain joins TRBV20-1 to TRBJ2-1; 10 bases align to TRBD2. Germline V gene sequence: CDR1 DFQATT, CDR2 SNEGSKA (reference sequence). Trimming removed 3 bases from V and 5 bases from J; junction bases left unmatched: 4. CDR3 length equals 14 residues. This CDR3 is CSASRTSGHNEQFF. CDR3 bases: TGCAGTGCTAGTCGGACTAGCGGACACAATGAGCAGTTCTTC.

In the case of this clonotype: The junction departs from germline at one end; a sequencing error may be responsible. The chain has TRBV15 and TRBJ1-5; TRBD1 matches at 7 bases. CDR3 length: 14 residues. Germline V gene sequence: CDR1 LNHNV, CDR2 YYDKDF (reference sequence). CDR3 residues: CVTSSGGLYQPQHF. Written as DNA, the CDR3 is TGTGTCACCAGCTCAGGGGGTCTTTATCAGCCCCAGCATTTT.

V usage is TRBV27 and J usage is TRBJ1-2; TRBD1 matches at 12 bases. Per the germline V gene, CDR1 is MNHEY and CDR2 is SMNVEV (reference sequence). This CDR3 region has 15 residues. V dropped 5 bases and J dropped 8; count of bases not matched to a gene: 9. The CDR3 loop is CASSRTGTGGWGYTF. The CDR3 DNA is TGTGCCAGCAGTCGGACTGGGACAGGGGGCTGGGGCTACACCTTC.

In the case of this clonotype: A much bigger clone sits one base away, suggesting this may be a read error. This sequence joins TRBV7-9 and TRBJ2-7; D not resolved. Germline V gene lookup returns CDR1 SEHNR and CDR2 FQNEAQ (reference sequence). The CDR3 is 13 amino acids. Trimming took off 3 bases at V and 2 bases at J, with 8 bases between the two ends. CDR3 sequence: CASSFHSTYEQYF. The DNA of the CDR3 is TGTGCCAGCAGCTTTCACAGCACCTACGAGCAGTACTTC.

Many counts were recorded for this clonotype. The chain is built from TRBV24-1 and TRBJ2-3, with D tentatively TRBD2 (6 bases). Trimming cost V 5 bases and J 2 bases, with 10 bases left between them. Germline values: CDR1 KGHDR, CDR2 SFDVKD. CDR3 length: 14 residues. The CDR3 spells CATSVRGNTDTQYF. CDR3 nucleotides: TGTGCCACCAGTGTCCGGGGGAACACAGATACGCAGTATTTT.

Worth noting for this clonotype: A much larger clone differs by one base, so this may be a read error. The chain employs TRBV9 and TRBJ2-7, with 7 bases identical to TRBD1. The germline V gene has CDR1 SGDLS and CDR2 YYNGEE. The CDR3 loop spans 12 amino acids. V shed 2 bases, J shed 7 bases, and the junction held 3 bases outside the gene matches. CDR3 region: CASSVTGVEQYF. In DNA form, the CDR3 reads TGTGCCAGCAGCGTTACAGGGGTTGAGCAGTACTTC.

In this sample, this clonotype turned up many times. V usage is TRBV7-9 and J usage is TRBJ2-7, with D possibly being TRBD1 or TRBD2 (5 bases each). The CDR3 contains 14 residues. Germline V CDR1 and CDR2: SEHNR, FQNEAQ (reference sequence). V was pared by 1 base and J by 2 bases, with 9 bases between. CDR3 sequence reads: CASSLGGVAYEQYF. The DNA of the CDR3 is TGTGCCAGCAGCTTAGGAGGGGTTGCCTACGAGCAGTACTTC.

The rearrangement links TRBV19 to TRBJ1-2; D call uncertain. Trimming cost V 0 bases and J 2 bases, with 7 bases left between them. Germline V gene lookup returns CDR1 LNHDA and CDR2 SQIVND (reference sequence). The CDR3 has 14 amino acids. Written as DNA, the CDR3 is TGTGCCAGTAGTATAGATAGAAAGAACTATGGCTACACCTTC. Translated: CASSIDRKNYGYTF.

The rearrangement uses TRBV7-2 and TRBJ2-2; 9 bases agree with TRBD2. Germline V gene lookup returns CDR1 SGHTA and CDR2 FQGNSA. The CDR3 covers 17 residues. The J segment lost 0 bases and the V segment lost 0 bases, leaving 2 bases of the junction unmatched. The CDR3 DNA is TGTGCCAGCAGCTTAGCGGCTAGCGGGGCGAACACCGGGGAGCTGTTTTTT. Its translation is CASSLAASGANTGELFF.

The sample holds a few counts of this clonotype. The CDR3 reads CASSAPAGPTYEQYF. CDR3 in DNA: TGTGCCAGCAGCGCCCCAGCAGGACCAACCTACGAGCAGTACTTC. The genes are TRBV21-1 and TRBJ2-7; no check of the table's D call, TRBD1, against the DNA was made. TRBV21-1 is termed a pseudogene. The CDR3 sequence is 15 residues long.

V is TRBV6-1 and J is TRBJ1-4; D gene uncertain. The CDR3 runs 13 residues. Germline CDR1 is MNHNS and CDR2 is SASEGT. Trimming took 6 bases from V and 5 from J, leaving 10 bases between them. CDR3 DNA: TGTGCCAGCAGGAGACGGTCGAATGAAAAACTGTTTTTT. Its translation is CASRRRSNEKLFF.

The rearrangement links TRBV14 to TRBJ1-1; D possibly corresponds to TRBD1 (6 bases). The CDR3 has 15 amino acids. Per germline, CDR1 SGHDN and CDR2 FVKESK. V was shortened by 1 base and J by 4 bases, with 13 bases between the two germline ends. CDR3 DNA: TGTGCCAGCAGCCAAGCGACAGGTCGGAGCACTGAAGCTTTCTTT. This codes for CASSQATGRSTEAFF.

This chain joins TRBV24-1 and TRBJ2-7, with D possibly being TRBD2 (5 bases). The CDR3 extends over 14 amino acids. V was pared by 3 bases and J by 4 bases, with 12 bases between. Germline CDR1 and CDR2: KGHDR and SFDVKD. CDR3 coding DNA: TGTGCCACCAGTGATATAAAGACGGGATACGAGCAGTACTTC. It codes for CATSDIKTGYEQYF.

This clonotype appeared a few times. CDR3 nucleotides: TGTGCCATCAGTGATTTTAGGAATGGCTACACCTTC. Translated, it gives CAISDFRNGYTF. V gene TRBV10-3 combines with J gene TRBJ1-2; D gene uncertain. V lost 3 bases and J lost 6, with 8 bases in between. Germline loops: CDR1 ENHRY, CDR2 SYGVKD. The CDR3 covers 12 residues.

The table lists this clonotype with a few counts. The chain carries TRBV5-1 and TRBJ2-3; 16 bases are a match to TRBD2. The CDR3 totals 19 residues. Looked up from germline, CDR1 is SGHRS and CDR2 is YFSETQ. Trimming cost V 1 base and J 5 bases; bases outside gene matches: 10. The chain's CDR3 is CASSLRLGLAGGHGDTQYF. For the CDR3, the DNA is TGCGCCAGCAGCTTGCGATTGGGACTAGCGGGAGGGCATGGAGATACGCAGTATTTT.

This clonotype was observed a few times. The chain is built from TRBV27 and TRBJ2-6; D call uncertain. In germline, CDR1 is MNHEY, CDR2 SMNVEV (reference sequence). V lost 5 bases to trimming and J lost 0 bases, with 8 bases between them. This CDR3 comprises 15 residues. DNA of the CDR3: TGTGCCAGCAGTACCCTTCGCTCTGGGGCCAACGTCCTGACTTTC. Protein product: CASSTLRSGANVLTF.

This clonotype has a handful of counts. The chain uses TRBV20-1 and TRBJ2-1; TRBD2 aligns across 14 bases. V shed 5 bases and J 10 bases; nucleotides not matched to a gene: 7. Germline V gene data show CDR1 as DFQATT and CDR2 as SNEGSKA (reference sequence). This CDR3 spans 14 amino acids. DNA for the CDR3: TGCAGTGCTGGGGGACTAGCGGGAGTCAGGGAGCAGTTCTTC. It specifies CSAGGLAGVREQFF.

CDR3 loop: CATRDRGQLTEAFF. CDR3 bases: TGTGCCACCCGCGATAGGGGACAACTCACTGAAGCTTTCTTT. The chain employs TRBV28 and TRBJ1-1, with D possibly TRBD1 on 6 matching bases. Germline CDR1 is MDHEN and CDR2 is SYDVKM. V lost 10 bases and J lost 4, with 19 bases in between. The CDR3 length is 14 residues.

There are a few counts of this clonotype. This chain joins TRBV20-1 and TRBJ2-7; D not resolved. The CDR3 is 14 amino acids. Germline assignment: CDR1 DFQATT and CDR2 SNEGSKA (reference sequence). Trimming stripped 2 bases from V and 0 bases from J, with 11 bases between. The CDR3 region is CSARFLTSSYEQYF. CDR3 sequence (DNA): TGCAGTGCTAGATTCCTTACCAGCTCCTACGAGCAGTACTTC.

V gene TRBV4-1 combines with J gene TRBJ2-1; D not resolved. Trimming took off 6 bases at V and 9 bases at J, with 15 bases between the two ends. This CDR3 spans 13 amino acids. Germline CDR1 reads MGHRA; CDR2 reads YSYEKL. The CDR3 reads CASSPRPYGEQFF. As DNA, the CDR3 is TGCGCCAGCAGTCCAAGACCCTACGGTGAGCAGTTCTTC.

The CDR3 sequence: CASTSGILLMNTEAFF. CDR3 DNA sequence: TGTGCCAGCACCTCAGGTATCTTATTGATGAACACTGAAGCTTTCTTT. The chain uses TRBV6-1 and TRBJ1-1; D is ambiguous. CDR3 size: 16 residues. The ends were cut back, 7 bases at V and 0 bases at J, with 18 bases in the middle. CDR1 is MNHNS, CDR2 SASEGT, per germline.

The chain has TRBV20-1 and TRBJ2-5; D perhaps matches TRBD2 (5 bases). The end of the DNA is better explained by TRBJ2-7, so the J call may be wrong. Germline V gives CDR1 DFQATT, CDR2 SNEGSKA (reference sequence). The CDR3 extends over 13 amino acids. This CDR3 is CSARSGSLSEQYF. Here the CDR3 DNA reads TGCAGTGCTAGAAGTGGGAGCCTTTCCGAGCAGTACTTC.

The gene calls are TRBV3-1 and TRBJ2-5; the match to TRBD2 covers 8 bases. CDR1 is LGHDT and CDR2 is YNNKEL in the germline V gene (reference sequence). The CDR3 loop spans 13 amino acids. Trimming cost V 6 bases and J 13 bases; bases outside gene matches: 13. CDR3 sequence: CASSRAGDQLPYF. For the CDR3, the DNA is TGTGCCAGCAGTCGAGCGGGGGACCAATTACCGTACTTC.

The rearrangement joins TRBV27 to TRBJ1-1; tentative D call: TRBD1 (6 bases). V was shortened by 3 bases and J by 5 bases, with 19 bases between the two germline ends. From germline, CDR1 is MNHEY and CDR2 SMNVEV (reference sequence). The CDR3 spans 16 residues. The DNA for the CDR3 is TGTGCCAGCAGTTTGGGGAACAGGGTTCGTGGGACTGAAGCTTTCTTT. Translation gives CASSLGNRVRGTEAFF.

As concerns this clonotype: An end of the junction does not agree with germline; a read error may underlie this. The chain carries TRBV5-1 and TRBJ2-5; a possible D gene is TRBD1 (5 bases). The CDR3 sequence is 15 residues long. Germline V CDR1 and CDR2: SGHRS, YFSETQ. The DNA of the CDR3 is TGCGCCAGCAGCTTGTCGAACAGGTTTCAAGGGACCCAGTACTTC. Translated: CASSLSNRFQGTQYF.

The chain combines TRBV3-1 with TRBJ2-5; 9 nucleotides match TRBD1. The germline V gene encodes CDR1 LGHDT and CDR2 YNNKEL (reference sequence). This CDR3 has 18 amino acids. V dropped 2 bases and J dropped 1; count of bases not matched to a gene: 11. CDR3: CASSQHFRTGDFQETQYF. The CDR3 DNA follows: TGTGCCAGCAGCCAACACTTCAGGACAGGGGACTTCCAAGAGACCCAGTACTTC.

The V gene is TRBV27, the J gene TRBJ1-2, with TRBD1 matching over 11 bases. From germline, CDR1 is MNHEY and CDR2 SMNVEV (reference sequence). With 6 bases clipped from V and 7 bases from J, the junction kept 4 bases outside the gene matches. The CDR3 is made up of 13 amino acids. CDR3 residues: CASRRTGGIGYTF. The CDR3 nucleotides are TGTGCCAGCAGGCGGACAGGGGGCATTGGCTACACCTTC.

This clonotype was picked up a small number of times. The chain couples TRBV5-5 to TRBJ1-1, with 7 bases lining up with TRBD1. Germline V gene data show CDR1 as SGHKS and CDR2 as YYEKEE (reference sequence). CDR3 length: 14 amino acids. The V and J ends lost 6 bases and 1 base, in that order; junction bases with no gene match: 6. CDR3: CASTVRGENTEAFF. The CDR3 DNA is TGTGCCAGCACCGTCAGGGGGGAGAACACTGAAGCTTTCTTT.

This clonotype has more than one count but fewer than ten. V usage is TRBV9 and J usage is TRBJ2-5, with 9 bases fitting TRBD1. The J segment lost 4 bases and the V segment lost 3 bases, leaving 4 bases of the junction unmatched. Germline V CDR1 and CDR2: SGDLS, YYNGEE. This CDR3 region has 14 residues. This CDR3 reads CASSGQGERETQYF. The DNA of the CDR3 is TGTGCCAGCAGCGGACAGGGGGAACGAGAGACCCAGTACTTC.

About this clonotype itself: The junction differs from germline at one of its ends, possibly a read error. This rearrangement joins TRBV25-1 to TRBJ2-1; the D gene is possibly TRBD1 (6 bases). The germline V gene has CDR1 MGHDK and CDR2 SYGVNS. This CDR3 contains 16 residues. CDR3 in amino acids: CAGSEGGSIGYNEQFF. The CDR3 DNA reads TGTGCCGGCAGTGAAGGGGGTAGCATCGGCTACAATGAGCAGTTCTTC. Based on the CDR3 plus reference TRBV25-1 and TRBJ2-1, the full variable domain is EADIYQTPRYLVIGTGKKITLECSQTMGHDKMYWYQQDPGMELHLIHYSYGVNSTEKGDLSSESTVSRIRTEHFPLTLESARPSHTSQYLCAGSEGGSIGYNEQFFGPGTRLTVL.